This TCR beta chain came from a study of response to subunit inactivated influenza vaccine. Study conclusions and caveats: The authors suggested that every seasonal influenza vaccination recruits few new T cells.

About this clonotype: Its antigen is unidentified.

Trimming removed 2 bases from V and 3 bases from J; junction bases left unmatched: 10. CDR3 length equals 18 residues. Each CDR3 protein gets one entry after TCRdb re-called the RT-PCR reads with MiXCR. Here the sample spans approximately 490,000 distinct CDR3 sequences, approximately 7.3% being singletons. The TCR was taken from a man aged 50 to 69 who received an inactivated influenza vaccine. The sequencing used PBMCs from blood, collected less than 30 months after vaccination. The J gene is TRBJ2-7, the V gene TRBV12-3 or TRBV12-4, with 13 bases identical to TRBD2. The CDR3 coding sequence is TGTGCCAGCAGTTTATCCGGGACTAGCGGGACCAATGTCTACGAGCAGTACTTC. This gives the protein CASSLSGTSGTNVYEQYF.